The rows below give T cell receptor beta chains drawn from one sample of a study of blood T cell repertoires in COVID-19. The method was immunoSEQ multiplex PCR; TCRdb's version includes in-frame clones alone and lacks a portion of them. The data contain 190,000 or so clones, about 88% of them seen just once; the ten biggest clones take up 2.9%. The sample taken for sequencing was peripheral blood. Every receptor here comes from a woman younger than 45 with active or convalescent COVID-19. Both conserved end residues are part of each CDR3. D genes are given only for firm matches. Size is stated for part of the rows, as once, few or many counts, or as a class when the clone is expanded.

CDR3 protein,CDR3 DNA,CDR3 length,V gene,clone size,J gene,D gene
CAWGQGKGTEAFF,TGTGCCTGGGGGCAGGGTAAGGGCACTGAAGCTTTCTTT,13,TRBV30,.,TRBJ1-1,.
CASSLVSGGLNSPLHF,TGTGCCAGCAGCTTAGTAAGCGGGGGCCTTAATTCACCCCTCCACTTT,16,TRBV11-2,.,TRBJ1-6,.
CASSLDPWVAGDYNEQFF,TGTGCCAGCAGCTTAGACCCTTGGGTAGCGGGGGATTACAATGAGCAGTTCTTC,18,TRBV7-8,.,TRBJ2-1,TRBD2
CANGPSGSGYEQYF,TGTGCCAACGGTCCCTCGGGTAGCGGCTACGAGCAGTACTTC,14,TRBV10-3,.,TRBJ2-7,.
CASSLASQAGELFF,TGTGCCAGCAGCTTAGCTTCTCAGGCCGGGGAGCTGTTTTTT,14,TRBV7-9,.,TRBJ2-2,.
CASSQGEAGGRTDTQYF,TGCGCCAGCAGCCAAGGAGAAGCGGGAGGCCGCACAGATACGCAGTATTTT,17,TRBV4-1,.,TRBJ2-3,TRBD2
CASSLTYRGTGYNEQFF,TGTGCCAGCAGTCTCACCTACAGGGGCACAGGCTACAATGAGCAGTTCTTC,17,TRBV28,.,TRBJ2-1,TRBD1
CAWASGGAIYEQFF,TGTGCCTGGGCTAGCGGGGGGGCGATCTATGAGCAGTTCTTC,14,TRBV30,few,TRBJ2-1,TRBD2
CATTSGQGDEKLFF,TGTGCCACCACGAGCGGACAGGGGGATGAAAAACTGTTTTTT,14,TRBV10-3,.,TRBJ1-4,TRBD1
CASSPIQLNTIYF,TGTGCCAGCTCACCAATCCAATTAAACACCATATATTTT,13,TRBV18,.,TRBJ1-3,.
CVSAKSNTEAFF,TGTGTTAGTGCTAAATCGAACACTGAAGCTTTCTTT,12,TRBV12-5,.,TRBJ1-1,.
CASSLLTGEGQPQHF,TGTGCCAGCAGTTTACTAACCGGGGAAGGGCAGCCCCAGCATTTT,15,TRBV28,once,TRBJ1-5,.
CASSDGGTGGGSPLHF,TGTGCCAGCAGTGACGGCGGGACAGGGGGCGGTTCACCCCTCCACTTT,16,TRBV6-1,.,TRBJ1-6,TRBD1
CATSDPNQPQHF,TGTGCCACCAGTGACCCAAATCAGCCCCAGCATTTT,12,TRBV24-1,few,TRBJ1-5,.
CASSFSTGGSPLHF,TGTGCCAGCAGCTTCTCAACAGGGGGATCACCCCTCCACTTT,14,TRBV11-3,few,TRBJ1-6,TRBD1
CASSLTGGGSDYGYTF,TGTGCCAGCTCACTCACAGGGGGCGGGAGCGACTATGGCTACACCTTC,16,TRBV18,.,TRBJ1-2,TRBD1
CAWASGRAYEQYF,TGTGCCTGGGCTTCAGGGAGGGCCTACGAGCAGTACTTC,13,TRBV30,.,TRBJ2-7,TRBD2
CASSRTGLNQPQHF,TGTGCCAGCAGCCGAACAGGCCTCAATCAGCCCCAGCATTTT,14,TRBV6-5,.,TRBJ1-5,.
CASSPGIWGNTIYF,TGTGCCAGCAGTCCCGGGATCTGGGGAAACACCATATATTTT,14,TRBV6-5,.,TRBJ1-3,.
CASSVDSGSNEQYF,TGTGCCAGCAGCGTCGATAGCGGGAGCAACGAGCAGTACTTC,14,TRBV2,many,TRBJ2-7,TRBD2
CASSLGAGGTEAFF,TGCGCCAGCAGCTTGGGAGCCGGAGGAACTGAAGCTTTCTTT,14,TRBV5-1,.,TRBJ1-1,.
CASSYLSGQSYEQYF,TGCGCCAGCAGCTATTTGTCGGGACAGTCCTACGAGCAGTACTTC,15,TRBV5-1,.,TRBJ2-7,TRBD1
CATSDPLSGSVDTQYF,TGTGCCACCAGTGATCCCCTTAGCGGGAGTGTAGATACGCAGTATTTT,16,TRBV24-1,.,TRBJ2-3,TRBD2
CASSFHSGYEQYF,TGTGCCAGCAGTTTCCACAGCGGCTACGAGCAGTACTTC,13,TRBV12-3/TRBV12-4,.,TRBJ2-7,.
CASSLFRTVTGELFF,TGTGCCAGCAGTTTATTCCGGACAGTAACCGGGGAGCTGTTTTTT,15,TRBV28,.,TRBJ2-2,.
CASSLVGGRLSYEQYF,TGTGCCAGCAGCTTAGTGGGGGGGCGTCTGTCCTACGAGCAGTACTTC,16,TRBV7-8,.,TRBJ2-7,.
CASSTTGFLNYGYTF,TGTGCCAGTAGTACTACAGGGTTCCTTAACTATGGCTACACCTTC,15,TRBV19,.,TRBJ1-2,.
CASSQGLQETQYF,TGTGCTAGCAGTCAGGGATTACAAGAGACCCAGTACTTC,13,TRBV7-7,.,TRBJ2-5,.
CASSYGQGAVGGYTF,TGTGCCAGCAGTTACGGACAGGGGGCAGTCGGTGGCTACACCTTC,15,TRBV6-5,.,TRBJ1-2,TRBD1
CASSFSEGTEAFF,TGTGCCAGCAGTTTTAGTGAGGGCACTGAAGCTTTCTTT,13,TRBV28,.,TRBJ1-1,.
CSVALAGGNNEQFF,TGCAGCGTGGCGCTAGCGGGGGGGAACAATGAGCAGTTCTTC,14,TRBV29-1,.,TRBJ2-1,TRBD2
CASSVNRGGYGYTF,TGTGCCAGCAGCGTAAACAGAGGGGGATATGGCTACACCTTC,14,TRBV9,.,TRBJ1-2,.
CASSSGLAGDTQYF,TGTGCCAGCAGCTCGGGACTAGCGGGGGATACGCAGTATTTT,14,TRBV7-9,.,TRBJ2-3,TRBD2
CASSRDRGNTEAFF,TGTGCCAGCAGCAGGGACAGAGGAAACACTGAAGCTTTCTTT,14,TRBV4-2,.,TRBJ1-1,TRBD1
CASSLFQSLDGLVYGYTF,TGTGCCAGCAGCTTATTTCAGTCCTTGGACGGACTCGTCTATGGCTACACCTTC,18,TRBV11-2,.,TRBJ1-2,.
CAWSKLAGGTGELFF,TGTGCCTGGAGTAAACTAGCGGGGGGCACCGGGGAGCTGTTTTTT,15,TRBV30,.,TRBJ2-2,TRBD2
CAWTRMTSGNTIYF,TGTGCCTGGACCAGGATGACCTCTGGAAACACCATATATTTT,14,TRBV30,.,TRBJ1-3,.
CASSFLGARGNIQYF,TGTGCCAGCAGTTTCCTGGGGGCCCGGGGAAACATTCAGTACTTC,15,TRBV28,few,TRBJ2-4,.
CASSMTSGKWHEQFF,TGTGCCAGTAGTATGACTAGCGGGAAATGGCATGAGCAGTTCTTC,15,TRBV19,.,TRBJ2-1,TRBD2
CASSQDTSYEQYF,TGCGCCAGCAGCCAAGATACAAGCTACGAGCAGTACTTC,13,TRBV4-1,.,TRBJ2-7,.
CATSTRTSQQVDTQYF,TGTGCCACCAGCACCCGTACTAGTCAGCAGGTAGATACGCAGTATTTT,16,TRBV15,.,TRBJ2-3,.
CASSIVLLAGSYNEQFF,TGTGCCAGTAGTATAGTTTTACTAGCGGGTTCCTACAATGAGCAGTTCTTC,17,TRBV19,.,TRBJ2-1,TRBD2
CASSIGRGQETQYF,TGTGCCAGTAGTATAGGGAGGGGTCAAGAGACCCAGTACTTC,14,TRBV19,.,TRBJ2-5,.
CASSQDFTRNSNQPQHF,TGTGCCAGCAGCCAAGATTTTACCAGAAATAGCAATCAGCCCCAGCATTTT,17,TRBV4-2,few,TRBJ1-5,.
CASSRGTGAQETQYF,TGTGCCAGCAGTCGCGGGACAGGGGCTCAAGAGACCCAGTACTTC,15,TRBV2,.,TRBJ2-5,TRBD1
CASSLTTNYGYTF,TGTGCCAGTAGCCTTACAACAAACTATGGCTACACCTTC,13,TRBV19,once,TRBJ1-2,.
CASSPRGTSGGARRDTQYF,TGTGCCAGCAGCCCTCGCGGGACTAGCGGGGGGGCTCGGAGGGATACGCAGTATTTT,19,TRBV3-1/TRBV3-2,once,TRBJ2-3,TRBD2